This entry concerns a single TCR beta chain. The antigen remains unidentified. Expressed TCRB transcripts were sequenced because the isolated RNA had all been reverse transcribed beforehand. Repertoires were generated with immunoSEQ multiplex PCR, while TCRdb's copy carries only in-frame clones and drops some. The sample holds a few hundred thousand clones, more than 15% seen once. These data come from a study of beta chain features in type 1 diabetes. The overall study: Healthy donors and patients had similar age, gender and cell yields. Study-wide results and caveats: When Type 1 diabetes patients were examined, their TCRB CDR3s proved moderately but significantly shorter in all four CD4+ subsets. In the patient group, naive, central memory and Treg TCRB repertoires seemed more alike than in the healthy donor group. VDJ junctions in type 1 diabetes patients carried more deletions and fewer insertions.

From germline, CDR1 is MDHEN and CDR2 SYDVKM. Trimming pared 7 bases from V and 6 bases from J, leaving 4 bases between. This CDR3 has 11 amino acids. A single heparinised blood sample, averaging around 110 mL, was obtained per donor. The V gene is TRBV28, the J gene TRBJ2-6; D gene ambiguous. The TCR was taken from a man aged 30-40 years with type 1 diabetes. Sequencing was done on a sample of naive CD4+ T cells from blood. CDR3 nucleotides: TGTGCCAGCACCCAGGCCAACGTCCTGACTTTC. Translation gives CASTQANVLTF.